Below, 14 T cell receptor beta chains from the same sample are listed, as sequenced in a study of blood T cell repertoires in COVID-19. Some clones are missing from TCRdb's copy, which holds only in-frame ones; the method was immunoSEQ multiplex PCR. The sample has 200,000 to 250,000 clones; 80% to 90% are singletons. The sample consisted of PBMCs or T cells enriched from blood (not recorded which). The receptors originated from a woman between 25 and 40 years old who had been exposed to COVID-19.

The genes are TRBV7-9 and TRBJ1-5, with TRBD1 matching over 7 bases. With 5 bases clipped from V and 13 bases from J, the junction kept 5 bases outside the gene matches. Germline CDR1 is SEHNR and CDR2 is FQNEAQ (reference sequence). The CDR3 is 11 residues long. CDR3: CASSRQGPQHF. The CDR3 DNA sequence: TGTGCCAGCAGCCGACAGGGACCTCAGCATTTT.

V usage is TRBV6-5 and J usage is TRBJ2-5; TRBD1 might be the D (6 bases). V gave up 6 bases and J gave up 1 base, with 9 bases separating them. CDR3 size: 13 residues. Germline assignment: CDR1 MNHEY and CDR2 SVGAGI. The CDR3 sequence: CASSRQVQETQYF. The CDR3 DNA reads TGTGCCAGCAGCCGACAGGTCCAAGAGACCCAGTACTTC.

A single count supports this clone. The chain links TRBV7-9 to TRBJ2-1; D ambiguous. The V end was cut by 4 bases, the J end by 9 bases, with 10 bases between. The germline gives CDR1 SEHNR, CDR2 FQNEAQ (reference sequence). The CDR3 has 12 residues. The CDR3 reads CASSSESSEQFF. The CDR3 DNA follows: TGTGCCAGCAGCTCGGAGTCGAGTGAGCAGTTCTTC.

The CDR3 loop reads CASSEYPSGIQETQYF. The CDR3 bases are TGTGCCAGCAGTGAATACCCTAGCGGGATCCAAGAGACCCAGTACTTC. The chain is built from TRBV25-1 and TRBJ2-5; 9 nucleotides line up with TRBD2. The ends lost 0 bases at V and 1 base at J; junction bases unmatched: 3. The CDR3 spans 16 residues. Germline V CDR1 and CDR2: MGHDK, SYGVNS. Drawing the rest from reference TRBV25-1 and TRBJ2-5, the complete variable domain is EADIYQTPRYLVIGTGKKITLECSQTMGHDKMYWYQQDPGMELHLIHYSYGVNSTEKGDLSSESTVSRIRTEHFPLTLESARPSHTSQYLCASSEYPSGIQETQYFGPGTRLLVL.

This clone has just a few counts. The chain uses TRBV19 and TRBJ1-1; no clear D gene. V lost 6 bases to trimming and J lost 6 bases, with 14 bases between them. CDR3 length: 13 residues. The V gene's germline CDR1 is LNHDA and CDR2 SQIVND (reference sequence). The CDR3 region is CASSLGIGAEAFF. The CDR3 DNA sequence: TGTGCCAGTAGCTTGGGAATCGGGGCTGAAGCTTTCTTT.

V is TRBV7-8 and J is TRBJ1-1; TRBD1 aligns across 12 bases. The CDR3 consists of 20 residues. The junction had 16 bases not matched to a gene; V was cut back by 5 bases and J by 0 bases. CDR1 and CDR2 (germline): SGHVS, FQNEAQ. The CDR3 DNA sequence: TGTGCCAGCAGCCTTCTAGGGACAGGGGGCGCGTGGTTGGTGAACACTGAAGCTTTCTTT. It codes for CASSLLGTGGAWLVNTEAFF. The full variable domain, rest sourced from reference TRBV7-8 and TRBJ1-1, is GAGVSQSPRYKVAKRGQDVALRCDPISGHVSLFWYQQALGQGPEFLTYFQNEAQLDKSGLPSDRFFAERPEGSVSTLKIQRTQQEDSAVYLCASSLLGTGGAWLVNTEAFFGQGTRLTVV.

The chain carries TRBV4-1 and TRBJ2-5, with 9 bases that match TRBD1. Germline V CDR1 and CDR2: MGHRA, YSYEKL. This CDR3 region has 15 residues. J was trimmed by 5 bases and V by 3 bases; bases with no gene match: 7. CDR3 protein: CASSQPGQGKETQYF. In DNA form, the CDR3 reads TGCGCCAGCAGCCAGCCGGGACAGGGAAAGGAGACCCAGTACTTC.

This rearrangement joins TRBV5-1 to TRBJ1-1; 8 positions agree with TRBD1. The CDR3 runs 16 residues. Germline lookup yields CDR1 SGHRS and CDR2 YFSETQ. The ends lost 4 bases at V and 0 bases at J; junction bases unmatched: 8. The CDR3 DNA is TGCGCCAGCAGCGGCCAGACAGGGGAACTGAACACTGAAGCTTTCTTT. Translating it yields CASSGQTGELNTEAFF.

This sequence joins TRBV6-1 and TRBJ2-3, with 9 bases aligning to TRBD1. V was pared by 1 base and J by 3 bases, with 5 bases of the junction left unmatched. Germline V gives CDR1 MNHNS, CDR2 SASEGT. CDR3 size: 16 residues. As DNA, the CDR3 is TGTGCCAGCAGTGAAGGGACAGGGGTTATGACAGATACGCAGTATTTT. It is translated as CASSEGTGVMTDTQYF.

The V call is TRBV7-2, the J call TRBJ2-7; D may be TRBD1 (6 bases). V lost 0 bases and J 2 bases, leaving 11 bases between the germline ends. Germline CDR1 reads SGHTA; CDR2 reads FQGNSA. The CDR3 is 15 residues long. The CDR3 protein is CASSLAPGETYEQYF. In nucleotides, the CDR3 is TGTGCCAGCAGCTTAGCGCCAGGGGAGACCTACGAGCAGTACTTC.

This sequence joins TRBV6-4 and TRBJ1-5; 7 positions agree with TRBD1. The CDR3 contains 17 residues. V lost 6 bases to trimming and J lost 0 bases; unmatched junction nucleotides: 11. Germline V lookup: CDR1 MRHNA, CDR2 SNTAGT. CDR3 in amino acids: CASRPLPDRNSNQPQHF. The CDR3, as DNA: TGTGCCAGCAGACCCTTACCGGACAGGAATAGCAATCAGCCCCAGCATTTT.

The chain links TRBV3-1 (or the pseudogene TRBV3-2) to TRBJ2-5; 9 bases map to TRBD2. The CDR3 spans 18 residues. V trimming: 1 base; J trimming: 1 base; junction bases outside the gene matches: 10. Germline CDR1 reads LGHDT; CDR2 reads YNNKEL (reference sequence). The CDR3 DNA is TGTGCCAGCAGCCAAGGGGGGCTAGCGGGGATGATCCAAGAGACCCAGTACTTC. The encoded protein is CASSQGGLAGMIQETQYF.

The rearrangement uses TRBV30 and TRBJ2-5, with a possible D match to TRBD2 (6 bases). The CDR3 is 12 residues long. Looked up from germline, CDR1 is GTSNPN and CDR2 is SVGIG (reference sequence). V lost 2 bases, J lost 5 bases, and 9 bases lay in between. The CDR3 region has the DNA TGTGCCTGGAGTCGGGGGAGGGAGACCCAGTACTTC. The encoded protein is CAWSRGRETQYF.

The chain has TRBV6-5 and TRBJ1-1, with D possibly TRBD1 on 6 matching bases. The V gene's germline CDR1 is MNHEY and CDR2 SVGAGI. This CDR3 contains 13 residues. The V and J ends lost 0 bases and 9 bases respectively, with 11 bases between them. The CDR3 protein is CASSYSGGGKAFF. The CDR3 DNA reads as TGTGCCAGCAGTTACTCGGGAGGGGGGAAAGCTTTCTTT.